These 30 T cell receptor beta chains originate from one sample sequenced in a study of OX40 agonist ivuxolimab in advanced cancers. Assay: immunoSEQ multiplex PCR; the TCRdb copy retains only in-frame clones and omits some. This sample yields approximately 91,000 clones, of which approximately 83% are seen a single time; less than 2% belongs to the top ten. The material was CD4+ or CD8+ T cells sorted from blood, obtained in a trial of the OX40 agonist ivuxolimab. The receptors derive from an adult with an advanced solid tumor such as melanoma, head and neck, liver or kidney cancer.

The V and J genes are TRBV7-6 and TRBJ2-7, with D hard to call. CDR1 and CDR2 (germline): SGHVS, FNYEAQ. V dropped 1 base and J dropped 2 bases, with 6 bases sitting between them. The CDR3 has 13 amino acids. The CDR3 reads CASSLEEPYEQYF. DNA of the CDR3: TGTGCCAGCAGCTTAGAGGAGCCCTACGAGCAGTACTTC.

This sequence joins TRBV11-2 and TRBJ2-3; tentatively, D is TRBD1 (7 bases). The CDR3 loop spans 14 amino acids. Germline CDR1 and CDR2: SGHAT and FQNNGV. The germline V and J ends were trimmed by 3 bases and 6 bases, with 13 bases remaining between them. The CDR3 DNA reads TGTGCCAGCAGCTTCCAGGGGGGCCAGGATACGCAGTATTTT. Its translation: CASSFQGGQDTQYF. The entire variable domain, with the rest obtained from reference TRBV11-2 and TRBJ2-3, is as follows: EAGVAQSPRYKIIEKRQSVAFWCNPISGHATLYWYQQILGQGPKLLIQFQNNGVVDDSQLPKDRFSAERLKGVDSTLKIQPAKLEDSAVYLCASSFQGGQDTQYFGPGTRLTVL.

This chain uses TRBV2 with TRBJ1-4; 9 nucleotides match TRBD1. V trimming: 6 bases; J trimming: 4 bases; junction bases outside the gene matches: 12. This CDR3 region has 17 residues. The germline V gene encodes CDR1 SNHLY and CDR2 FYNNEI. CDR3 nucleotide sequence: TGTGCCAGCAGGTCACCAAGGACAGGGGATTATAATGAAAAACTGTTTTTT. It yields the protein CASRSPRTGDYNEKLFF. The whole variable domain, filled in from reference TRBV2 and TRBJ1-4, reads EPEVTQTPSHQVTQMGQEVILRCVPISNHLYFYWYRQILGQKVEFLVSFYNNEISEKSEIFDDQFSVERPDGSNFTLKIRSTKLEDSAMYFCASRSPRTGDYNEKLFFGSGTQLSVL.

V gene TRBV7-2 combines with J gene TRBJ2-7, with 8 bases aligning to TRBD2. This CDR3 is built from 15 residues. Germline CDR1 reads SGHTA; CDR2 reads FQGNSA. V shed 2 bases and J 0 bases; nucleotides not matched to a gene: 3. CDR3 loop: CASSLTAGDSYEQYF. CDR3 bases: TGTGCCAGCAGCTTAACAGCGGGGGACTCCTACGAGCAGTACTTC.

V usage is TRBV28 and J usage is TRBJ1-2; perhaps TRBD1 as D (6 bases). Deletions cut 6 bases from V and 8 bases from J, with 16 bases between. The germline gives CDR1 MDHEN, CDR2 SYDVKM. The length of the CDR3 is 13 residues. CDR3 in amino acids: CASSSNRERGYTF. The CDR3 bases are TGTGCCAGCAGCTCCAACAGGGAAAGGGGCTACACCTTC.

The V gene is TRBV7-3, the J gene TRBJ1-6, with TRBD1 identical over 8 bases. This CDR3 spans 15 amino acids. V lost 2 bases and J lost 8; bases outside the gene matches: 5. Germline CDR1 is SGHTA and CDR2 is FQGTGA. The CDR3 protein is CASSLVGQVDSPLHF. CDR3 nucleotides: TGTGCCAGCAGCTTAGTGGGACAGGTAGATTCACCCCTCCACTTT. Supplemented by reference TRBV7-3 and TRBJ1-6, the full variable domain reads GAGVSQTPSNKVTEKGKYVELRCDPISGHTALYWYRQSLGQGPEFLIYFQGTGAADDSGLPNDRFFAVRPEGSVSTLKIQRTERGDSAVYLCASSLVGQVDSPLHFGNGTRLTVT.

This chain joins TRBV6-4 and TRBJ2-2, with D possibly matching TRBD2 (5 bases). The germline V and J ends were trimmed by 5 bases and 6 bases, with 10 bases remaining between them. Per the germline V gene, CDR1 is MRHNA and CDR2 is SNTAGT. The CDR3 has 13 residues. In nucleotides, the CDR3 is TGTGCCAGCAGTTTAACTAGACCCGGGGAGCTGTTTTTT. It yields the protein CASSLTRPGELFF.

V is TRBV9 and J is TRBJ2-7, with TRBD1 matching 7 bases. The germline gives CDR1 SGDLS, CDR2 YYNGEE. The J segment lost 0 bases and the V segment lost 2 bases, leaving 8 bases of the junction unmatched. CDR3 size: 16 residues. The CDR3, as DNA: TGTGCCAGCAGCGTCTTCGGGACAGAGAGCTCCTACGAGCAGTACTTC. This sequence encodes CASSVFGTESSYEQYF. Drawing the rest from reference TRBV9 and TRBJ2-7, the complete variable domain is DSGVTQTPKHLITATGQRVTLRCSPRSGDLSVYWYQQSLDQGLQFLIQYYNGEERAKGNILERFSAQQFPDLHSELNLSSLELGDSALYFCASSVFGTESSYEQYFGPGTRLTVT.

V is TRBV18 and J is TRBJ2-5, with D unclear. This CDR3 contains 11 residues. Trimming cost V 6 bases and J 1 base, with 3 bases left between them. Germline lookup yields CDR1 KGHSH and CDR2 LQKENI. CDR3 region: CASSSQETQYF. DNA for the CDR3: TGTGCCAGCTCGAGCCAAGAGACCCAGTACTTC.

The gene calls are TRBV30 and TRBJ2-3, with 10 bases matching TRBD2. This CDR3 region has 15 residues. Germline V gene lookup returns CDR1 GTSNPN and CDR2 SVGIG (reference sequence). J lost 4 bases, V lost 7 bases, and 11 bases had no gene match. CDR3: CASQSSGGASDTQYF. Written as DNA, the CDR3 is TGTGCCTCTCAATCCAGCGGGGGGGCCTCAGATACGCAGTATTTT.

The V call is TRBV12-5, the J call TRBJ2-7; 7 bases agree with TRBD1. This CDR3 has 14 amino acids. V trimming: 5 bases; J trimming: 2 bases; junction bases outside the gene matches: 6. Per germline, CDR1 LGHNT and CDR2 FRNRAP. The CDR3 DNA sequence: TGTGCTAGTGGTCGAGGGGGCAGGGCCTACGAGCAGTACTTC. It codes for CASGRGGRAYEQYF.

J is TRBJ1-3 and V is TRBV11-2; TRBD1 might be the D (5 bases). CDR1 is SGHAT, CDR2 FQNNGV, per germline. The CDR3 contains 15 residues. The V and J ends lost 1 base and 5 bases respectively, with 12 bases between them. CDR3 in amino acids: CASSLARGVRNTIYF. The CDR3 DNA sequence: TGTGCCAGCAGCTTAGCGCGAGGGGTGCGAAACACCATATATTTT.

The CDR3 loop reads CASSIAGSSNQPQHF. CDR3 DNA: TGTGCCAGTAGTATAGCAGGGTCTAGCAATCAGCCCCAGCATTTT. The gene calls are TRBV19 and TRBJ1-5; a possible D gene is TRBD1 (5 bases). Germline-derived CDR1 and CDR2 are LNHDA and SQIVND (reference sequence). The CDR3 contains 15 residues. With 1 base removed from V and 0 bases from J, the gap between germline ends came to 7 bases.

The chain carries TRBV7-3 and TRBJ1-1; D is ambiguous. Germline assignment: CDR1 SGHTA and CDR2 FQGTGA. V was pared by 0 bases and J by 4 bases, with 15 bases between. The CDR3 spans 16 residues. CDR3 sequence: CASSLTRSSAGTEAFF. The CDR3 region has the DNA TGTGCCAGCAGCTTAACCCGGAGCTCGGCGGGCACTGAAGCTTTCTTT. The entire variable domain, with the rest obtained from reference TRBV7-3 and TRBJ1-1, is as follows: GAGVSQTPSNKVTEKGKYVELRCDPISGHTALYWYRQSLGQGPEFLIYFQGTGAADDSGLPNDRFFAVRPEGSVSTLKIQRTERGDSAVYLCASSLTRSSAGTEAFFGQGTRLTVV.

This chain joins TRBV30 and TRBJ2-5; 9 positions match TRBD1. V was pared by 1 base and J by 5 bases, with 5 bases of the junction left unmatched. This CDR3 comprises 14 residues. Germline CDR1 reads GTSNPN; CDR2 reads SVGIG (reference sequence). The CDR3 sequence: CAWSGDRGGETQYF. The CDR3 nucleotides read TGTGCCTGGAGTGGTGACAGGGGGGGGGAGACCCAGTACTTC.

This clone occurred once. This chain joins TRBV14 and TRBJ2-3; 13 positions match TRBD2. The V gene end was trimmed by 3 bases and the J gene end by 11 bases; junction bases not matched to a gene: 5. This CDR3 is 14 amino acids long. Germline loops: CDR1 SGHDN, CDR2 FVKESK. CDR3 protein: CASSQPGTSGVQYF. In DNA, the CDR3 is TGTGCCAGCAGCCAGCCCGGGACTAGCGGGGTGCAGTATTTT.

The chain joins TRBV4-2 to TRBJ2-7, with D hard to call. Germline CDR1 LGHNA, CDR2 YNFKEQ. This CDR3 has 14 residues. The V gene lost 4 bases and the J gene lost 2 bases, with 12 bases spanning the gap. CDR3 sequence: CASSPTMGTYEQYF. CDR3 bases: TGTGCCAGCAGCCCCACAATGGGTACCTACGAGCAGTACTTC.

The J gene is TRBJ1-5, the V gene TRBV7-9; 7 bases fit TRBD1. Germline CDR1 and CDR2: SEHNR and FQNEAQ (reference sequence). J lost 1 base, V lost 4 bases, and 10 bases had no gene match. This CDR3 is built from 17 residues. CDR3 in amino acids: CASSSWDSSVSNQPQHF. The CDR3 DNA follows: TGTGCCAGCAGCTCGTGGGACAGCTCCGTAAGCAATCAGCCCCAGCATTTT.

This chain connects TRBV21-1 to TRBJ1-5; the table's TRBD1 call for D was not verified on the DNA. TRBV21-1 is designated a pseudogene. The CDR3 runs to 16 residues. CDR3: CASSKAGGRDSQPQHF. Here the CDR3 DNA reads TGTGCCAGCAGCAAAGCAGGTGGCAGGGACAGTCAGCCCCAGCATTTT.

The J gene is TRBJ1-5, the V gene TRBV9, with a possible D match to TRBD1 (5 bases). V was trimmed by 0 bases and J by 4 bases, leaving 8 bases between them. The CDR3 has 14 residues. Germline assignment: CDR1 SGDLS and CDR2 YYNGEE. CDR3 sequence: CASSVGQGNQPQHF. In DNA, the CDR3 is TGTGCCAGCAGCGTAGGGCAGGGTAATCAGCCCCAGCATTTT.

The V and J genes are TRBV2 and TRBJ1-6; 8 positions match TRBD1. Germline V gene data show CDR1 as SNHLY and CDR2 as FYNNEI. This CDR3 is 17 amino acids long. V gave up 5 bases and J gave up 3 bases; unmatched junction bases: 9. CDR3 protein: CASSLDRVGSYNSPLHF. The CDR3 DNA reads as TGTGCCAGCAGTTTGGACAGGGTCGGCAGCTATAATTCACCCCTCCACTTT.

The sample holds a few counts of this clone. The chain uses TRBV19 and TRBJ1-4, with 9 bases fitting TRBD1. Germline CDR1 reads LNHDA; CDR2 reads SQIVND (reference sequence). The ends lost 10 bases at V and 10 bases at J; junction bases unmatched: 13. This CDR3 contains 14 residues. In nucleotides, the CDR3 is TGTGCCACCAAGCCGGGACAGGGTGTAGGAAAACTGTTTTTT. This gives the protein CATKPGQGVGKLFF.

This chain uses TRBV9 with TRBJ1-2, with D tentatively TRBD1 (5 bases). The CDR3 runs to 14 residues. V was trimmed by 4 bases and J by 4 bases, leaving 14 bases between them. The V gene's germline CDR1 is SGDLS and CDR2 YYNGEE. Here the CDR3 reads CASSPDQGLYGYTF. DNA for the CDR3: TGTGCCAGCAGCCCCGATCAGGGACTCTATGGCTACACCTTC.

The J gene is TRBJ1-1, the V gene TRBV5-1; no clear D gene. CDR1 and CDR2 (germline): SGHRS, YFSETQ. The CDR3 contains 14 residues. V dropped 3 bases and J dropped 1 base, with 10 bases sitting between them. The CDR3 DNA reads as TGCGCCAGCAGCTCGGGGTCCCCGAACACTGAAGCTTTCTTT. Amino acids: CASSSGSPNTEAFF.

The gene calls are TRBV28 and TRBJ1-5; 9 bases line up with TRBD1. The ends lost 5 bases at V and 2 bases at J; junction bases unmatched: 16. Germline V gene lookup returns CDR1 MDHEN and CDR2 SYDVKM. This CDR3 spans 19 amino acids. This chain's CDR3 is CASSGVAGTGILGNQPQHF. Written as DNA, the CDR3 is TGTGCCAGCAGTGGGGTTGCCGGGACAGGGATCTTAGGCAATCAGCCCCAGCATTTT.

The chain joins TRBV19 to TRBJ1-4, with 9 bases fitting TRBD1. The V segment lost 7 bases and the J segment 7 bases; nucleotides outside the gene matches: 13. Germline V gene lookup returns CDR1 LNHDA and CDR2 SQIVND (reference sequence). The CDR3 runs 16 residues. CDR3 loop: CASTSLRTGEVEKLFF. The CDR3 DNA is TGTGCCAGTACCTCATTACGGACAGGGGAAGTTGAAAAACTGTTTTTT.

The chain combines TRBV18 with TRBJ2-7; D ambiguous. V gave up 4 bases and J gave up 4 bases, with 14 bases separating them. The V gene's germline CDR1 is KGHSH and CDR2 LQKENI. This CDR3 spans 14 amino acids. The CDR3 DNA is TGTGCCAGCTCACTGGAACTCGACGGGTACGAGCAGTACTTC. It is translated as CASSLELDGYEQYF.

V is TRBV14 and J is TRBJ1-6, with unresolved D. CDR3 length: 13 amino acids. Germline CDR1 and CDR2: SGHDN and FVKESK. V shed 1 base and J shed 6 bases, with 4 bases lying between them. CDR3 protein: CASSQGPNSPLHF. The CDR3, as DNA: TGTGCCAGCAGCCAAGGGCCTAATTCACCCCTCCACTTT.

In its sample, this clone was seen once. This chain connects TRBV2 to TRBJ1-2; D unclear. Germline CDR1 reads SNHLY; CDR2 reads FYNNEI. V lost 6 bases and J lost 8, with 13 bases in between. The CDR3 length is 12 residues. The CDR3, as DNA: TGTGCCAGCAGCCCTCCGGAAGGCGGCTACACCTTC. This gives the protein CASSPPEGGYTF.

The chain couples TRBV2 to TRBJ2-7, with 10 bases aligning to TRBD1. Trimming at V came to 7 bases and at J to 5 bases, leaving 8 bases not matched to a gene. This CDR3 has 14 amino acids. The germline gives CDR1 SNHLY, CDR2 FYNNEI. The CDR3 sequence: CASKSGQGGHEQYF. Here the CDR3 DNA reads TGTGCCAGCAAATCAGGACAGGGGGGGCACGAGCAGTACTTC.